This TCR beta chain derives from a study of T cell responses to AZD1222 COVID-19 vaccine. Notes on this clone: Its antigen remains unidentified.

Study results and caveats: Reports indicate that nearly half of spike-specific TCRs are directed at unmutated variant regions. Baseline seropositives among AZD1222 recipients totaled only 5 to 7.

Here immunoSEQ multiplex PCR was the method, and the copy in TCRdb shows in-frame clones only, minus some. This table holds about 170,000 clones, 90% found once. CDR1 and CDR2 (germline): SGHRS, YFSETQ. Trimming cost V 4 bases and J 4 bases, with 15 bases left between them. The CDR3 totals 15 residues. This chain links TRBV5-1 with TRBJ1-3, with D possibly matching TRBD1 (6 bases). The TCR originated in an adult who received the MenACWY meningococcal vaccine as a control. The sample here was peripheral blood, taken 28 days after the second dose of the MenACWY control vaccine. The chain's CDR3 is CASSPGGGQGNTIYF. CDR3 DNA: TGCGCCAGCAGCCCCGGGGGGGGGCAAGGAAACACCATATATTTT.